Shown below are 18 T cell receptor beta chains from a single sample sequenced in a study of CD8 T cells in ankylosing spondylitis. Points from the study as a whole: It appeared that ankylosing spondylitis blood was characterized by a TCR beta motif of about 8 highly homologous variants.

TCRdb passed the 5' RACE reads through MiXCR, listing each CDR3 protein once. The profile shows about 500,000 distinct CDR3 sequences, roughly 13% of them singletons. These receptors' targets are unknown. The sample was blood, either unsorted or a sorted T cell fraction (not recorded which). These receptors were collected from a male donor with ankylosing spondylitis.

V gene TRBV12-3 or TRBV12-4 combines with J gene TRBJ1-5, with no clear D. The CDR3 covers 12 residues. V lost 3 bases to trimming and J lost 7 bases, with 7 bases between them. The CDR3 nucleotides are TGTGCCAGCAGTTTTGTTCGGCAGCCCCAGCATTTT. Its protein is CASSFVRQPQHF.

This sequence joins TRBV13 and TRBJ2-3; TRBD2 might be the D (6 bases). V gave up 5 bases and J gave up 3 bases, with 15 bases separating them. From germline, CDR1 is PRHDT and CDR2 FYEKMQ (reference sequence). The length of the CDR3 is 15 residues. CDR3 nucleotide sequence: TGTGCCAGCAGCCTCCGACTAGAAGGGACAGATACGCAGTATTTT. Protein sequence: CASSLRLEGTDTQYF.

The chain combines TRBV5-1 with TRBJ1-1; D may be TRBD1 (5 bases). With 4 bases removed from V and 2 bases from J, the gap between germline ends came to 18 bases. Germline CDR1 SGHRS, CDR2 YFSETQ. This CDR3 has 16 residues. This CDR3 reads CASSQGPTGRNTEAFF. The CDR3 DNA reads TGCGCCAGCAGCCAGGGCCCTACTGGGCGTAACACTGAAGCTTTCTTT.

This clonotype turned up a few times. The chain combines TRBV18 with TRBJ2-3, with D possibly TRBD1 on 5 matching bases. V lost 5 bases and J lost 6, with 12 bases in between. The CDR3 consists of 13 residues. Germline V gene sequence: CDR1 KGHSH, CDR2 LQKENI. CDR3 sequence (DNA): TGTGCCAGCTCATCGACAGTCGCGGATACGCAGTATTTT. It yields the protein CASSSTVADTQYF.

The chain carries TRBV24-1 and TRBJ2-1; TRBD1 agrees at 8 bases. V shed 4 bases, J shed 11 bases, and the junction held 3 bases outside the gene matches. Germline V gene sequence: CDR1 KGHDR, CDR2 SFDVKD. This CDR3 has 12 amino acids. CDR3 sequence reads: CATSDNRGKQFF. The DNA of the CDR3 is TGTGCCACCAGTGACAACAGGGGGAAGCAGTTCTTC.

This clonotype was observed many times. The chain couples TRBV5-1 to TRBJ2-2; 8 bases fit TRBD2. The ends lost 4 bases at V and 0 bases at J; junction bases unmatched: 2. The CDR3 loop spans 15 amino acids. Germline lookup yields CDR1 SGHRS and CDR2 YFSETQ. In DNA form, the CDR3 reads TGCGCCAGCAGCCGGGGACTAGCGAACACCGGGGAGCTGTTTTTT. The encoded protein is CASSRGLANTGELFF.

This clonotype has more than one count but fewer than ten. This chain uses TRBV20-1 with TRBJ2-2; D is undetermined. CDR3 size: 13 residues. The germline V and J ends were trimmed by 6 bases and 5 bases, with 13 bases remaining between them. Looked up from germline, CDR1 is DFQATT and CDR2 is SNEGSKA (reference sequence). CDR3 sequence (DNA): TGCAGTGCAATGAGGCGCCGGACCGGGGAGCTGTTTTTT. This codes for CSAMRRRTGELFF.

The chain combines TRBV4-1 with TRBJ2-3, with no clear D. V was pared by 1 base and J by 2 bases, with 10 bases between. There are 15 residues in the CDR3. Germline lookup yields CDR1 MGHRA and CDR2 YSYEKL. Here the CDR3 DNA reads TGCGCCAGCAGCCAAGGAGACCTAGACACAGATACGCAGTATTTT. Amino acids: CASSQGDLDTDTQYF.

This clonotype was seen a few times. This sequence joins TRBV20-1 and TRBJ2-3; 9 bases align to TRBD2. There are 17 residues in the CDR3. Germline V gene data show CDR1 as DFQATT and CDR2 as SNEGSKA (reference sequence). V was pared by 0 bases and J by 6 bases, with 13 bases of the junction left unmatched. As DNA, the CDR3 is TGCAGTGCTAGAGATCTCTACCGGGCGGGAGGGGTGGATACGCAGTATTTT. This encodes CSARDLYRAGGVDTQYF.

The V and J genes are TRBV20-1 and TRBJ1-5, with a tentative D call TRBD1 (6 bases). CDR1 and CDR2 (germline): DFQATT, SNEGSKA (reference sequence). This CDR3 is 15 amino acids long. Trimming removed 6 bases at V and 3 bases at J, with 18 bases between. CDR3 DNA sequence: TGCAGTGCCTCCAATCCGACAGGAACCAATCAGCCCCAGCATTTT. Protein product: CSASNPTGTNQPQHF.

This clonotype has only a few counts. The chain links TRBV20-1 to TRBJ1-2, with 9 bases fitting TRBD1. The CDR3 is made up of 16 amino acids. Trimming removed 2 bases from V and 2 bases from J; junction bases left unmatched: 9. Germline CDR1 is DFQATT and CDR2 is SNEGSKA (reference sequence). CDR3 in amino acids: CSARPPPQGANYGYTF. CDR3 DNA sequence: TGCAGTGCTAGACCCCCCCCACAGGGGGCGAACTATGGCTACACCTTC.

The chain is built from TRBV3-1 and TRBJ2-3; D is uncertain. The CDR3 contains 16 residues. From germline, CDR1 is LGHDT and CDR2 YNNKEL (reference sequence). Trimming stripped 2 bases from V and 6 bases from J, with 18 bases between. The chain's CDR3 is CASSQWKHEALDTQYF. CDR3 nucleotides: TGTGCCAGCAGCCAATGGAAGCATGAAGCGTTGGATACGCAGTATTTT.

The chain couples TRBV19 to TRBJ1-5; a possible D gene is TRBD1 (6 bases). The germline gives CDR1 LNHDA, CDR2 SQIVND (reference sequence). The CDR3 has 13 amino acids. The ends were cut back, 8 bases at V and 2 bases at J, with 10 bases in the middle. In nucleotides, the CDR3 is TGTGCCAGTGGGGCAGGGGGCAATCAGCCCCAGCATTTT. Translated: CASGAGGNQPQHF.

This chain links TRBV2 with TRBJ2-5; D not resolved. The CDR3 runs 15 residues. V shed 6 bases and J shed 4 bases, with 18 bases lying between them. The germline gives CDR1 SNHLY, CDR2 FYNNEI. The CDR3 region has the DNA TGTGCCAGCAGCCCCTCGGTGGTCCTCGGAGAGACCCAGTACTTC. Residues: CASSPSVVLGETQYF.

This clonotype was found many times. This chain joins TRBV12-3 or TRBV12-4 and TRBJ2-7; D is ambiguous. This CDR3 is built from 11 residues. Trimming took off 8 bases at V and 7 bases at J, with 12 bases between the two ends. The CDR3 nucleotides are TGTGCCAGCTCTCGTCGGCGGGAGCAGTACTTC. Protein product: CASSRRREQYF.

This clonotype was observed a few times. The chain uses TRBV12-3 or TRBV12-4 and TRBJ2-5; D gene ambiguous. This CDR3 is 19 amino acids long. The ends were cut back, 5 bases at V and 2 bases at J, with 27 bases in the middle. CDR3 nucleotides: TGTGCCAGCAGTCAATCCCGCCTTACCGAGGATACGGTTCAAGAGACCCAGTACTTC. Its translation is CASSQSRLTEDTVQETQYF.

J is TRBJ2-3 and V is TRBV7-2; D gene ambiguous. V gave up 6 bases and J gave up 2 bases, with 12 bases separating them. CDR3 length equals 14 residues. Germline-derived CDR1 and CDR2 are SGHTA and FQGNSA. The DNA of the CDR3 is TGTGCCAGCAGATTCAACCCCTCCACAGATACGCAGTATTTT. Translated: CASRFNPSTDTQYF.

The chain is built from TRBV3-1 and TRBJ1-2; D is possibly TRBD1 (5 bases). The CDR3 spans 14 residues. The germline gives CDR1 LGHDT, CDR2 YNNKEL (reference sequence). V lost 3 bases and J lost 4, with 12 bases in between. CDR3 coding DNA: TGTGCCAGCAGCCACCGGGGGACTACCTATGGCTACACCTTC. It is translated as CASSHRGTTYGYTF.